This TCR beta chain came from a study of technical replicates of blood from a few donors. This table comes from immunoSEQ multiplex PCR, and its TCRdb copy is limited to in-frame clones, with some not included. The sample has around 53,000 clones; more than 85% are singletons. This clone was recorded a few times. Losses at the gene ends were 3 bases for V and 1 base for J; bases not matched to a gene: 4. The CDR3 is 14 residues long. The V gene's germline CDR1 is GTSNPN and CDR2 SVGIG (reference sequence). This clonotype was sampled from a human donor in good health. Some clones in this sample may be carry-over from other donors' samples. V gene TRBV30 combines with J gene TRBJ2-5; 8 nucleotides align to TRBD2. The sample taken for sequencing was PBMCs. The CDR3 loop reads CAWRRGRFQETQYF. In nucleotides, the CDR3 is TGTGCCTGGAGGCGCGGGAGGTTCCAAGAGACCCAGTACTTC.